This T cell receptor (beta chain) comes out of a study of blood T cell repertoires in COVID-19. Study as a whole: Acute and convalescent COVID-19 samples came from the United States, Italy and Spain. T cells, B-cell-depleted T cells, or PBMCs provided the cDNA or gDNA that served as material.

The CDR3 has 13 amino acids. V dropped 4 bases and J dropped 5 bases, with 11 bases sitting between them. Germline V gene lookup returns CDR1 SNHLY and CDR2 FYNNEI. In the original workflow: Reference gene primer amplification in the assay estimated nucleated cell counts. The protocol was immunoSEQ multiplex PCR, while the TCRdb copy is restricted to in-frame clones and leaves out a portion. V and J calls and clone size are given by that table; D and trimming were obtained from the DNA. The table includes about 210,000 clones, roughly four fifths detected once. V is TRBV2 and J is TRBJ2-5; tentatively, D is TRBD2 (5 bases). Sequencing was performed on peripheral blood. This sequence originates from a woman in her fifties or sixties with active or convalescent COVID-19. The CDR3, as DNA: TGTGCCAGCAGTGCGCGGGTTGAGGAGACCCAGTACTTC. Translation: CASSARVEETQYF.